These T cell receptor beta chains were read from a single sample in a study of blood T cell repertoires in COVID-19. The data were produced by immunoSEQ multiplex PCR, yet TCRdb's version contains in-frame clones alone and is incomplete. The repertoire has about 200,000 clones, around 86% of them found once; the top ten carry less than 7.5%. Sequences were obtained from peripheral blood. The receptors stem from a man aged 60-69 years who had recovered from COVID-19. The CDR3 runs from the conserved cysteine through the conserved F or W. A D gene is named only where the DNA matches it firmly. Expanded clones are given a class, and other clones once, few, many or no size at all.

D gene: NA; CDR3 length: 16; J gene: TRBJ1-4; V gene: TRBV19; clone size: NA; CDR3 protein: CASSIWAFQGNEKLFF
D gene: TRBD2; CDR3 length: 16; J gene: TRBJ2-5; V gene: TRBV5-4; clone size: NA; CDR3 protein: CASSPKGTSGQETQYF
D gene: TRBD2; CDR3 length: 13; J gene: TRBJ2-1; V gene: TRBV11-2; clone size: NA; CDR3 protein: CASSLAGGKKQFF
D gene: TRBD2; CDR3 length: 16; J gene: TRBJ2-2; V gene: TRBV5-1; clone size: NA; CDR3 protein: CASRHIAGVVTGELFF
D gene: TRBD1; CDR3 length: 15; J gene: TRBJ2-1; V gene: TRBV11-2; clone size: NA; CDR3 protein: CASSGGTGAYNEQFF
D gene: NA; CDR3 length: 13; J gene: TRBJ2-1; V gene: TRBV13; clone size: NA; CDR3 protein: CASSFGLGEEQFF
D gene: TRBD2; CDR3 length: 14; J gene: TRBJ2-1; V gene: TRBV9; clone size: NA; CDR3 protein: CASSASGGRSEQFF
D gene: NA; CDR3 length: 13; J gene: TRBJ2-7; V gene: TRBV6-5; clone size: NA; CDR3 protein: CASSPGRGVEQYF
D gene: TRBD2; CDR3 length: 13; J gene: TRBJ2-7; V gene: TRBV3-1/TRBV3-2; clone size: NA; CDR3 protein: CASYQSGTYEQYF
D gene: NA; CDR3 length: 12; J gene: TRBJ1-2; V gene: TRBV7-8; clone size: NA; CDR3 protein: CASSLNSYGYTF
D gene: TRBD1; CDR3 length: 16; J gene: TRBJ2-2; V gene: TRBV5-4; clone size: once; CDR3 protein: CASSSGQGTSTGELFF
D gene: TRBD1; CDR3 length: 14; J gene: TRBJ2-5; V gene: TRBV4-2; clone size: NA; CDR3 protein: CASSPDRGQETQYF
D gene: TRBD1; CDR3 length: 15; J gene: TRBJ1-4; V gene: TRBV7-9; clone size: NA; CDR3 protein: CASSLRGGGEEKLFF
D gene: NA; CDR3 length: 14; J gene: TRBJ1-6; V gene: TRBV21-1; clone size: NA; CDR3 protein: CASPQLLYNSPLHF
D gene: NA; CDR3 length: 13; J gene: TRBJ1-6; V gene: TRBV7-9; clone size: NA; CDR3 protein: CASSLGANSPLHF
D gene: TRBD1; CDR3 length: 14; J gene: TRBJ2-1; V gene: TRBV5-1; clone size: NA; CDR3 protein: CASSFRDRNNEQFF
D gene: NA; CDR3 length: 11; J gene: TRBJ1-2; V gene: TRBV19; clone size: once; CDR3 protein: CASSEKRGYTF
D gene: NA; CDR3 length: 15; J gene: TRBJ1-3; V gene: TRBV7-2; clone size: NA; CDR3 protein: CASSYRVGSGNTIYF
D gene: TRBD1; CDR3 length: 13; J gene: TRBJ2-7; V gene: TRBV28; clone size: NA; CDR3 protein: CASETDRVGEQYF
D gene: NA; CDR3 length: 14; J gene: TRBJ1-2; V gene: TRBV30; clone size: NA; CDR3 protein: CAWKERDTAILRTF
D gene: TRBD1; CDR3 length: 15; J gene: TRBJ2-7; V gene: TRBV5-1; clone size: NA; CDR3 protein: CASSLGGTGDYEQYF
D gene: TRBD1; CDR3 length: 14; J gene: TRBJ2-7; V gene: TRBV4-2; clone size: NA; CDR3 protein: CASSLDRAWGEQYF